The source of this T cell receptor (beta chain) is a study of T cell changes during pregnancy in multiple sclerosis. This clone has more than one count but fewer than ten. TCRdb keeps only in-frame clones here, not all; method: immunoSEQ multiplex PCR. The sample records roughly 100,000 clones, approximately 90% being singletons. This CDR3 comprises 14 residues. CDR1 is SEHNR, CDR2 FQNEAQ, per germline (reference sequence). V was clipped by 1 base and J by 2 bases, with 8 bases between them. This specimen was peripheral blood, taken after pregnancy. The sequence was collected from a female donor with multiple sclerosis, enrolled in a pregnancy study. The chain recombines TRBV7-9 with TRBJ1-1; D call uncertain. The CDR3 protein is CASSLVRDNTEAFF. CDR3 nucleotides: TGTGCCAGCAGCTTAGTGAGGGATAACACTGAAGCTTTCTTT. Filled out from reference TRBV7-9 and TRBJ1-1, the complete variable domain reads DTGVSQNPRHKITKRGQNVTFRCDPISEHNRLYWYRQTLGQGPEFLTYFQNEAQLEKSRLLSDRFSAERPKGSFSTLEIQRTEQGDSAMYLCASSLVRDNTEAFFGQGTRLTVV.